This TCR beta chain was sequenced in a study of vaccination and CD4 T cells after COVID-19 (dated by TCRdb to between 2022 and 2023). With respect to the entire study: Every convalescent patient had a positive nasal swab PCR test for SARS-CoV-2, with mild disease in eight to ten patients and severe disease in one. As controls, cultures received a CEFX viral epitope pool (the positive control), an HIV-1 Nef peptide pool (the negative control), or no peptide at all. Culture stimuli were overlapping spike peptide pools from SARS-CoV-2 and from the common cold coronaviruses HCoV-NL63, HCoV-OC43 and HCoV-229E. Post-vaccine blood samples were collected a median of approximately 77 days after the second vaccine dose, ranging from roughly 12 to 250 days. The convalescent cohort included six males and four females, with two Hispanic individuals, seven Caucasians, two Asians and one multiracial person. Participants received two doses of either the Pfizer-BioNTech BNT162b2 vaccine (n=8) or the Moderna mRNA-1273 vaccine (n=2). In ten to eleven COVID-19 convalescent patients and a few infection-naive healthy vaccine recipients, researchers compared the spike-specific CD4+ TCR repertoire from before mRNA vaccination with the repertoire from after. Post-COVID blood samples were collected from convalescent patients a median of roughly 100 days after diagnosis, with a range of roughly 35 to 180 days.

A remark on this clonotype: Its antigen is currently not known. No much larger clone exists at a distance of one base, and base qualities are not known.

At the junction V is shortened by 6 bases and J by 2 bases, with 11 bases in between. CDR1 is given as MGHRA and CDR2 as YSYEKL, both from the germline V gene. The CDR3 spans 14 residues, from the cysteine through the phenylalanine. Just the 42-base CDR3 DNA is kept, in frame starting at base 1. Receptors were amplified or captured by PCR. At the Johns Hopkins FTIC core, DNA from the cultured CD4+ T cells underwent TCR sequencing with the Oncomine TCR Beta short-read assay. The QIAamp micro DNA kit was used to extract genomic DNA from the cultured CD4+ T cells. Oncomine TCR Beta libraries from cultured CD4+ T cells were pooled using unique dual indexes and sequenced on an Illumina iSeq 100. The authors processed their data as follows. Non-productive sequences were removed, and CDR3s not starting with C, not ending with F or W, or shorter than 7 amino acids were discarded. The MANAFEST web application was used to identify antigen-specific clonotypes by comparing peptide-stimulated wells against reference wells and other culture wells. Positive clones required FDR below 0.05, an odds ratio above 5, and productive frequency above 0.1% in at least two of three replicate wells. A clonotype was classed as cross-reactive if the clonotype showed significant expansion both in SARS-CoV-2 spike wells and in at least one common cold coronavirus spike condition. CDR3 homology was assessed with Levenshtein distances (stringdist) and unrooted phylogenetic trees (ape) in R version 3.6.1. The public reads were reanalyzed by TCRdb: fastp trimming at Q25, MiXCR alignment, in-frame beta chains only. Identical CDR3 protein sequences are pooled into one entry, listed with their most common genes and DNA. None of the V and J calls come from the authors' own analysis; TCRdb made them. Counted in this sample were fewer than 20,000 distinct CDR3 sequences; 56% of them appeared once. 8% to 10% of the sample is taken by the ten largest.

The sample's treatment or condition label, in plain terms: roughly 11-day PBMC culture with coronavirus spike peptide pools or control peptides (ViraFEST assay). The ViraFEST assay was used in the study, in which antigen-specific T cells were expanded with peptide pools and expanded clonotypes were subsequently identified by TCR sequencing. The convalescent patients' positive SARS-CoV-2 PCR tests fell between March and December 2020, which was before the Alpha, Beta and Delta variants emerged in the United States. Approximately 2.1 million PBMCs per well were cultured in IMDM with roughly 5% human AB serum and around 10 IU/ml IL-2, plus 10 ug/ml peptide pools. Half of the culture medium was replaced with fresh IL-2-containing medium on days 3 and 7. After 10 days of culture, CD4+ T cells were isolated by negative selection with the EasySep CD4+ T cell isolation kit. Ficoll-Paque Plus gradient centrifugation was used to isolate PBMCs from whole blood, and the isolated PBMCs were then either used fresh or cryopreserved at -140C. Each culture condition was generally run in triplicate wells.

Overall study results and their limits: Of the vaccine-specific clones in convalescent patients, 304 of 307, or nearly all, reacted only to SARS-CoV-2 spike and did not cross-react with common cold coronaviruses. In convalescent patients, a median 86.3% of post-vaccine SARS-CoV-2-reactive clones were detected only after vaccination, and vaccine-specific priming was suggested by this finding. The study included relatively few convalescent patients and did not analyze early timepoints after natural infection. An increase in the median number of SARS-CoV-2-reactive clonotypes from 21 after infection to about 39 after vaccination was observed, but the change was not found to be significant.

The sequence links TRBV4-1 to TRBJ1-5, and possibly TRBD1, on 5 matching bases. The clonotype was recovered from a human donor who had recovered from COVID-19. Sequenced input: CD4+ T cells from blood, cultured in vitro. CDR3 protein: CASSLQEGNQPQHF. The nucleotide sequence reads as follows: TGCGCCAGCAGTCTACAGGAGGGCAATCAGCCCCAGCATTTT.